Listed below are T cell receptor beta chains from one sample, sequenced in a study of cytomegalovirus exposure and HLA in healthy donors. Only in-frame clones appear in the TCRdb table, and some are missing; sequencing was by immunoSEQ multiplex PCR. The sample lists approximately 220,000 clones; approximately 80% were seen once. Material: PBMCs. The receptors derive from a girl aged 2 to 10 in good health and CMV-seronegative. Both conserved end residues are part of each CDR3.

>TRBV18|14|TRBJ1-2
CASSRWTLGDGYTF
>TRBV5-5|17|TRBJ1-1
CASSLPTVAYMNTEAFF
>TRBV4-1|14|TRBJ2-1
CASSQARVWNEQFF
>TRBV14|13|TRBJ1-2
CASSQDRGYGYTF
>TRBV7-9|16|TRBJ1-2
CASSAPSDSTNYGYTF
>TRBV6-5|12|TRBJ2-2
CASSLTAGELFF
>TRBV19|13|TRBJ1-6
CASSIGVTGPLHF
>TRBV5-6|13|TRBJ2-7
CASSGQGGYEQYF
>TRBV4-1|15|TRBJ2-5
CASSQTGTFQETQYF
>TRBV25-1|14|TRBJ1-4
CASSLGAGNEKLFF
>TRBV4-1|15|TRBJ2-5
CASTTRWSSEEGQYF
>TRBV20-1|11|TRBJ2-7
CSAVSGYEQYF
>TRBV9|16|TRBJ1-5
CASSVRGKGNEQPQHF
>TRBV11-1|12|TRBJ1-6
CASSLGEPPLHF
>TRBV6-5|14|TRBJ2-7
CASSYSRLVYEQYF
>TRBV7-3|18|TRBJ2-3
CASSPLGTSGGVTDTQYF
>TRBV12-5|18|TRBJ2-7
CASGSKAVVGDGGYEQYF
>TRBV19|14|TRBJ1-2
CASSRGGAGYGYTF
>TRBV9|16|TRBJ2-2
CASSVAAASNTGELFF
>TRBV2|15|TRBJ2-3
CASSATSGFTDTQYF
>TRBV30|13|TRBJ2-2
CAWSSVYTGELFF
>TRBV7-9|14|.
CASRAPTGAYEQYF
>TRBV7-8|16|TRBJ2-5
CASSLSRIAGRETQYF
>TRBV6-1|13|TRBJ2-5
CASSSSGRETQYF
>TRBV2|14|TRBJ1-4
CASSLRDRGGEVFF
>TRBV2|11|TRBJ2-7
CASSVGGEQYF
>TRBV30|11|TRBJ1-2
CAWSVGQGYTF
>TRBV25-1|15|.
CASSDHGTEAYEQYF
>TRBV5-4|13|TRBJ2-5
CASSPRARETQYF
>TRBV4-1|15|TRBJ2-1
CASSHGGRVYNEQFF
>TRBV7-9|17|TRBJ1-3
CASSLPGTGAFLNTIYF
>TRBV6-1|14|TRBJ1-5
CASIFAAAGQPQHF
>TRBV11-2|16|TRBJ1-2
CASSLVSQGFLYGYTF
>TRBV7-6|15|TRBJ2-5
CASSLARAAQETQYF
>TRBV4-1|14|TRBJ2-7
CASSQEGGPYEQYF
>TRBV5-1|15|TRBJ1-3
CASSLGRRSGNTIYF
>TRBV5-6|13|TRBJ2-7
CASTRDSSYEQYF
>TRBV27|15|TRBJ1-1
CATDHIPRGRVEAFF
>TRBV7-9|15|TRBJ1-4
CASSPGQGAREKLFF
>TRBV2|15|TRBJ1-5
CASIRGINSNQPQHF
>TRBV9|12|TRBJ2-3
CASASGGGTQYF
>TRBV12-1|18|TRBJ1-2
CASSARRGGLDFNYGYTF
>TRBV5-1|15|TRBJ1-2
CASSPEGVANYGYTF
>TRBV6-1|12|TRBJ2-7
CASNGVSYEQYF
>TRBV5-6|13|TRBJ2-5
CASSTDRSKEQYF
>TRBV5-1|13|TRBJ2-7
CASSSTGFDEQYF